A selection of T cell receptor beta chains follows, all from one sample in a study of identical twins. TCRdb analysed the 5' RACE reads with MiXCR anew, one entry per CDR3 protein. Among around 1.7 million distinct CDR3 sequences, around 29% were seen once, and the ten largest hold approximately 0.29%. The sample comprised cord blood. The origin of the receptors is a newborn girl in good health. The CDR3 runs from the conserved cysteine through the conserved F or W. D genes are given only for firm matches. Size is stated for part of the rows, as once, few or many counts, or as a class when the clone is expanded.

clone size | J gene | D gene | V gene | CDR3 DNA | CDR3 protein
. | TRBJ2-7 | . | TRBV20-1 | TGCAGTGCTAGACAACCGGGACTTTCTCTATCCTACAATGAGCAGTACTTC | CSARQPGLSLSYNEQYF
. | TRBJ1-5 | . | TRBV14 | TGTGCCAGCAGCCAAGCCTGGGGACAGCCCCAGCATTTT | CASSQAWGQPQHF
. | TRBJ2-7 | . | TRBV12-5 | TGTGCTAGTGCCCTGGCCCCTGGGGACTACGAGCAGTACTTC | CASALAPGDYEQYF
. | TRBJ2-4 | . | TRBV27 | TGTGCCAGCAGTTTAAGGGGGATGGCTAGCGAGGCAGCCAAAAACATTCAGTACTTC | CASSLRGMASEAAKNIQYF
few | TRBJ1-1 | . | TRBV12-3/TRBV12-4 | TGTGCCAGCAGTTTGACCGATTACACTGAAGCTTTCTTT | CASSLTDYTEAFF
few | TRBJ1-2 | . | TRBV12-3/TRBV12-4 | TGTGCCAGCAGCCCACTAGGAAGACGGCCTAACTATGGCTACACCTTC | CASSPLGRRPNYGYTF
few | TRBJ1-2 | . | TRBV18 | TGTGCCAGCTCACCAGTAGCTTCCTATGGCTACACCTTC | CASSPVASYGYTF
. | TRBJ2-7 | . | TRBV10-3 | TGTGCCATCAGTGACCCAAAGGGAAACTACGAGCAGTACTTC | CAISDPKGNYEQYF
. | TRBJ1-2 | . | TRBV3-1 | TGTGTCAGCAGCCATGAGGACATCTATGGCTACACCTTC | CVSSHEDIYGYTF
. | TRBJ2-7 | TRBD2 | TRBV12-3/TRBV12-4 | TGTGCCAGCAGTTTAATGACAGCGGGAGGGCCCTACGAGCAGTACTTC | CASSLMTAGGPYEQYF
. | TRBJ1-1 | . | TRBV28 | TGTGCCACCCTCCTAATGGGGGGGGAGGGCACTGAAGCTTTCTTT | CATLLMGGEGTEAFF
. | TRBJ2-7 | TRBD2 | TRBV14 | TGTGCCAGCAGCCAAGGGTCGACTAGCGGGTCCCCTAGGGAGCAGTACTTC | CASSQGSTSGSPREQYF
. | TRBJ2-3 | TRBD2 | TRBV20-1 | TGCAGTGCTAGAACCGGGACTAGCGGGAGGGGAGTTGGAGATACGCAGTATTTT | CSARTGTSGRGVGDTQYF
many | TRBJ2-5 | TRBD2 | TRBV28 | TGTGCCAGCACTTCCCTCGCGGGGCTAGCGGAAGAGACCCAGTACTTC | CASTSLAGLAEETQYF
. | TRBJ1-2 | TRBD1 | TRBV6-5 | TGTGCCAGCAGTTACTCGCTCGGACAGGGTGGCTACACCTTC | CASSYSLGQGGYTF
. | TRBJ2-3 | TRBD2 | TRBV3-1 | TGTGCCAGCAGCCAAGGACTAGCGGGGGCCCTGGGAGATACGCAGTATTTT | CASSQGLAGALGDTQYF
. | TRBJ1-6 | . | TRBV5-1 | TGCGCCAGCAGCTTAGGGGGTTCAGCCAATTCACCCCTCCACTTT | CASSLGGSANSPLHF
. | TRBJ1-1 | TRBD1 | TRBV4-2 | TGTGCCAGCAGTCATACTCGAGGGACAGGAGCTGAAGCTTTCTTT | CASSHTRGTGAEAFF
few | TRBJ1-6 | . | TRBV10-2 | TGCGCCAGCAGTGAGAGTCCGAATTCACCCCTCCACTTT | CASSESPNSPLHF
few | TRBJ1-5 | . | TRBV12-3/TRBV12-4 | TGTGCCAGCAGTTTGGGGGGGAATCAGCCCCGGCATTTT | CASSLGGNQPRHF
few | TRBJ2-7 | TRBD1 | TRBV12-3/TRBV12-4 | TGTGCCAGCAGAAGAGGACAGGGGGTTTACGAGCAGTACTTC | CASRRGQGVYEQYF
. | TRBJ2-7 | . | TRBV19 | TGTGCCAGTAGTATGAGCGCTACCTACGAGCAGTACTTC | CASSMSATYEQYF
. | TRBJ2-7 | . | TRBV3-1 | TGTGCCAGCAGCAGGGCACAGTACGAGCAGTACTTC | CASSRAQYEQYF
. | TRBJ1-2 | . | TRBV3-1 | TGTGCCAGCAGCCACCGGGGCACCTATGGCTACACCTTC | CASSHRGTYGYTF
few | TRBJ1-5 | TRBD1 | TRBV6-1 | TGTGCCAGCATCGGGACAGGGTTTAGGAGCAATCAGCCCCAGCATTTT | CASIGTGFRSNQPQHF
few | TRBJ2-5 | . | TRBV11-2 | TGTGCCAGCAGCCAACTAACAGGACAAGAGACCCAGTACTTC | CASSQLTGQETQYF
. | TRBJ2-4 | . | TRBV7-9 | TGTGCCAGCAACCAAGGGGGGGGAGTGGACATTCAGTACTTC | CASNQGGGVDIQYF
few | TRBJ1-4 | . | TRBV28 | TGTGCCAGCAGTTTATCGGGGGTCAGCAATGAAAAACTGTTTTTT | CASSLSGVSNEKLFF
few | TRBJ2-1 | TRBD2 | TRBV20-1 | TGCAGTGCTAGAGGCCTTATAGCGGGATACTCCTACAATGAGCAGTTCTTC | CSARGLIAGYSYNEQFF
. | TRBJ2-7 | . | TRBV6-5 | TGTGCCAGCAGTTATGAGTCTGCCTCCTACAATGAGCAGTACTTC | CASSYESASYNEQYF
. | TRBJ2-4 | . | TRBV6-2/TRBV6-3 | TGTGCCAGCAGTTACGGGATCAAAAACATTCAGTACTTC | CASSYGIKNIQYF
few | TRBJ1-2 | TRBD1 | TRBV15 | TGTGCCACCAGCAGAGATCGACTACAGGGGCGAGATGGCTACACCTTC | CATSRDRLQGRDGYTF
few | TRBJ2-6 | . | TRBV4-1 | TGCGCCAGCAGCCAAGAGCGGGCAGGAGGGGCCAACGTCCTGACTTTC | CASSQERAGGANVLTF
many | TRBJ2-3 | . | TRBV10-3 | TGTGCCATCAGTGTCCGGACAGGCACAGATACGCAGTATTTT | CAISVRTGTDTQYF
. | TRBJ2-1 | TRBD2 | TRBV20-1 | TGCAGTGGCGGGCGGGGGGCCAACAATGAGCAGTTCTTC | CSGGRGANNEQFF
. | TRBJ2-5 | . | TRBV3-1 | TGTGCCAGCAGCCATCCCATGAGGGGAGGCGCGTATGAGCAGTACTTC | CASSHPMRGGAYEQYF
few | TRBJ2-7 | . | TRBV21-1 | TGTGCCGGCAGCACCCTAGCGTCGAGCTCCTACGAGCAGTACTTT | CAGSTLASSSYEQYF
once | TRBJ2-7 | TRBD2 | TRBV4-1 | TGCGCCAGCAGCCTACCTAGCGGGGGTTCCTCGCGCTACGAGCAGTACTTC | CASSLPSGGSSRYEQYF
. | TRBJ1-5 | TRBD1 | TRBV28 | TGTGCCAGCAGGATATCAGGGGGCGGTAGACAACCCCAGCATTTT | CASRISGGGRQPQHF
few | TRBJ1-6 | TRBD1 | TRBV5-1 | TGCGCCAGCAGCACCTCCGGGACAGATAATTCACCCCTCCACTTT | CASSTSGTDNSPLHF
. | TRBJ2-4 | TRBD1 | TRBV7-9 | TGTGCCAGCAGCTTTTCCCCGGACAGGGGGAAGGTCATTCAGTACTTC | CASSFSPDRGKVIQYF
many | TRBJ2-7 | . | TRBV7-9 | TGTGCCAGCAGCGAACTCTGGAACGAGCAGTACTTC | CASSELWNEQYF
. | TRBJ2-1 | TRBD2 | TRBV27 | TGTGCCAGCAGGCCTAGACTAGCGGGGGGAAATGAGCAGTTCTTC | CASRPRLAGGNEQFF
. | TRBJ1-4 | . | TRBV21-1 | TGTGCCAGCAGCAAAGATGGGTGCTGGAATGAAAAACTGTTTTTT | CASSKDGCWNEKLFF
few | TRBJ1-4 | . | TRBV28 | TGTGCCAGCAGTTTAGGGCCGCGGGGCAATGAAAAACTGTTTTTT | CASSLGPRGNEKLFF
many | TRBJ2-1 | . | TRBV13 | TGTGCCAGCAGCTTAGGCCTAATAAGGGGAGGTGAGCAGTTCTTC | CASSLGLIRGGEQFF
few | TRBJ1-1 | TRBD1 | TRBV12-3/TRBV12-4 | TGTGCCAGCAGTTGGGACAGGGCATACGAAGCTTTCTTT | CASSWDRAYEAFF
few | TRBJ1-2 | TRBD1 | TRBV6-6 | TGTGCCAGCAGTAGTAATGGGGGACAGGGGCCTTATGGCTACACCTTC | CASSSNGGQGPYGYTF
. | TRBJ1-2 | TRBD1 | TRBV13 | TGTGCCAGCAGCCAACAACAGGGGACCCATGGCTACACCTTC | CASSQQQGTHGYTF
. | TRBJ2-4 | . | TRBV4-1 | . | CASSQLAHFGNEQYF
few | TRBJ2-1 | TRBD2 | TRBV14 | TGTGCCAGCAGCCAAGCTGGGACTAGCCTCTACAATGAGCAGTTCTTC | CASSQAGTSLYNEQFF
. | TRBJ1-4 | . | TRBV5-1 | TGCGCCAGCAGCTTTGAAGTACAGGTTACCCACTTTGCAACTAATGAAAAACTGTTTTTT | CASSFEVQVTHFATNEKLFF
. | TRBJ2-3 | TRBD2 | TRBV12-3/TRBV12-4 | TGTGCCAGCAGTTTTCCTAGCGGGGGGCTTCGCACAGATACGCAGTATTTT | CASSFPSGGLRTDTQYF
. | TRBJ1-6 | TRBD1 | TRBV5-1 | TGCGCCAGCAGCAAATGGACAGGACGCAATTCACCCCTCCACTTT | CASSKWTGRNSPLHF
few | TRBJ2-7 | . | TRBV20-1 | TGCAGTGCTAGAGATAAGCTCAGGACAAGTGACGAGCAGTACTTC | CSARDKLRTSDEQYF
. | TRBJ1-4 | . | TRBV7-8 | TGTGCCAGCATCCCCATGGAGGCTAATGAAAAACTGTTTTTT | CASIPMEANEKLFF
. | TRBJ2-1 | TRBD1 | TRBV2 | TGTGCCAGCATTGGCCCCGGACAGGGTTCTCCAGGTGAGCAGTTCTTC | CASIGPGQGSPGEQFF
. | TRBJ2-3 | . | TRBV28 | TGTGCCAGCAGTCTCCCCCTACGGAACGATGACTTTTTACAGATACGCTCAGTGTATTTT | CASSLPLRNDDFLQIRSVYF
few | TRBJ2-1 | TRBD1 | TRBV4-1 | TGCGCCAGCAGCCCCCCCCTGAGGGGGCCTTCCTACAATGAGCAGTTCTTC | CASSPPLRGPSYNEQFF